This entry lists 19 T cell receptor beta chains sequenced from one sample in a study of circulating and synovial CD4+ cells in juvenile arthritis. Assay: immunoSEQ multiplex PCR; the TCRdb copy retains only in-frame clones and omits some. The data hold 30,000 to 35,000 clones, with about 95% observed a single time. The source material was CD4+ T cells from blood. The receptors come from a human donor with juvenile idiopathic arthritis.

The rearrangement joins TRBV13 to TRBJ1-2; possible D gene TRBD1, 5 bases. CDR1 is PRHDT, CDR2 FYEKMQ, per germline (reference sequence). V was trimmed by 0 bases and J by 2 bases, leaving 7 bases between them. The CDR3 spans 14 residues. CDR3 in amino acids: CASSLGQGNYGYTF. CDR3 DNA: TGTGCCAGCAGCTTAGGTCAGGGAAACTATGGCTACACCTTC.

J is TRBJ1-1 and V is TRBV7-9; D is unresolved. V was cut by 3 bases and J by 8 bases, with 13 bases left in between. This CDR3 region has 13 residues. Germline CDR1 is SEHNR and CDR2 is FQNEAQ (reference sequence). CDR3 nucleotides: TGTGCCAGCAGCTTCGGCGGGGTAGTGGAAGCTTTCTTT. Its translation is CASSFGGVVEAFF.

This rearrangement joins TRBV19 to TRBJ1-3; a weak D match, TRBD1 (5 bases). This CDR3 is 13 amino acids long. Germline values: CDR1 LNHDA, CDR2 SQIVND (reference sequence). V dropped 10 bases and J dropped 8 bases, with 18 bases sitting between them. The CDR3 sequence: CATGTVGRDTIYF. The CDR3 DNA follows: TGTGCCACCGGGACCGTGGGGAGGGACACCATATATTTT.

The CDR3 region has the DNA TGTGCCAGCAGCACCCGGGGTCAGCCCCAGCATTTT. It specifies CASSTRGQPQHF. The chain combines TRBV7-8 with TRBJ1-5; D is unresolved. V lost 5 bases and J lost 6, with 8 bases in between. Per the germline V gene, CDR1 is SGHVS and CDR2 is FQNEAQ. The CDR3 runs to 12 residues.

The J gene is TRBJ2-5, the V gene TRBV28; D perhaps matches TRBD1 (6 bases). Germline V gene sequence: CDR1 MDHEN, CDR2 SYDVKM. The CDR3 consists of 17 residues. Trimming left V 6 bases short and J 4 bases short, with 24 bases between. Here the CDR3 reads CASRKGSARGQTETQYF. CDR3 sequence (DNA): TGTGCCAGCAGAAAGGGGTCCGCCAGGGGACAAACAGAGACCCAGTACTTC.

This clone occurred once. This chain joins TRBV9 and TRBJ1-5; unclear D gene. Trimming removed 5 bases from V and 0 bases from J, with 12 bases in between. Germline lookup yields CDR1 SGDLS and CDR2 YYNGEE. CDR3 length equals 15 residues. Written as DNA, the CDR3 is TGTGCCAGCAGTGACGACGGGGATAGCAATCAGCCCCAGCATTTT. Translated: CASSDDGDSNQPQHF. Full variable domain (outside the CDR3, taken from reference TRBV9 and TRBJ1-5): DSGVTQTPKHLITATGQRVTLRCSPRSGDLSVYWYQQSLDQGLQFLIQYYNGEERAKGNILERFSAQQFPDLHSELNLSSLELGDSALYFCASSDDGDSNQPQHFGDGTRLSIL.

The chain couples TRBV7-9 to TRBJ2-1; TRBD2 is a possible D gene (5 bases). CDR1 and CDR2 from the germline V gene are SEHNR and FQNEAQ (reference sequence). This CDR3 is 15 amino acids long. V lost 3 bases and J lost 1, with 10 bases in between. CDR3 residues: CASSFPGGSYNEQFF. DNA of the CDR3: TGTGCCAGCAGCTTTCCCGGCGGGTCCTACAATGAGCAGTTCTTC.

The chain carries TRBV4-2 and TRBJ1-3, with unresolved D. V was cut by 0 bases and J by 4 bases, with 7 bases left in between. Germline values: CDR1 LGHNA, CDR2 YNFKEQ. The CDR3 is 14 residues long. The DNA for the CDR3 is TGTGCCAGCAGCCAAGACCCGAGAGGAAACACCATATATTTT. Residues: CASSQDPRGNTIYF.

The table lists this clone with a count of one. The CDR3 region has the DNA TGTGCCAGCAGCTTGGGGGAGTCGGTCAGGGACATCAAAAACATTCAGTACTTC. Translation: CASSLGESVRDIKNIQYF. The chain joins TRBV7-8 to TRBJ2-4; tentative D call: TRBD1 (6 bases). The germline V gene has CDR1 SGHVS and CDR2 FQNEAQ. Trimming removed 3 bases from V and 3 bases from J, with 21 bases in between. The CDR3 totals 18 residues.

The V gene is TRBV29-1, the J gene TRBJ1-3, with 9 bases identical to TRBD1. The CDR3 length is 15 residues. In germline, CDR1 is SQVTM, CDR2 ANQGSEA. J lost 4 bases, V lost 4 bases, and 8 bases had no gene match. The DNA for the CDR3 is TGCAGCGTTGCCGGCTCCGGGACAGGGGGAAACACCATATATTTT. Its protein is CSVAGSGTGGNTIYF.

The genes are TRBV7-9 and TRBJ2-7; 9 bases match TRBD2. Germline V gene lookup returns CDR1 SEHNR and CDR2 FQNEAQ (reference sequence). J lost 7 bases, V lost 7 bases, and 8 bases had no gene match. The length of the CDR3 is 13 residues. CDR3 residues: CASTASGGREQYF. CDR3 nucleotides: TGTGCCAGCACCGCAAGCGGGGGGCGGGAGCAGTACTTC.

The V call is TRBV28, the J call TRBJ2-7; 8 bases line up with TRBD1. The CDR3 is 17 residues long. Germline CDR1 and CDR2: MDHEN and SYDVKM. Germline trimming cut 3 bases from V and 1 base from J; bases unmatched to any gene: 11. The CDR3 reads CASSLRDRWSNSYEQYF. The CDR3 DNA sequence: TGTGCCAGCAGTTTGCGGGACAGGTGGTCGAATTCCTACGAGCAGTACTTC.

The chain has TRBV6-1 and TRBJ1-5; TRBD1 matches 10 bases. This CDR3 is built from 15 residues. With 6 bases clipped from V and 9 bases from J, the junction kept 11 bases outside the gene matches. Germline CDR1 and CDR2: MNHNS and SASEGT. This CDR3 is CASRAGTGARRPQHF. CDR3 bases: TGTGCCAGCAGAGCCGGGACAGGGGCGCGTCGGCCCCAGCATTTT.

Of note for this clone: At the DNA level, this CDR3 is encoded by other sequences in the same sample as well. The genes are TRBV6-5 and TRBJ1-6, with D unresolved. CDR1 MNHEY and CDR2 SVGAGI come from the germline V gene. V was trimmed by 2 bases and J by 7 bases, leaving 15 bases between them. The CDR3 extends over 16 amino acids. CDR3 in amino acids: CASSYNFAGGNSPLHF. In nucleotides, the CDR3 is TGTGCCAGCAGTTACAATTTCGCGGGCGGGAATTCACCCCTCCACTTT.

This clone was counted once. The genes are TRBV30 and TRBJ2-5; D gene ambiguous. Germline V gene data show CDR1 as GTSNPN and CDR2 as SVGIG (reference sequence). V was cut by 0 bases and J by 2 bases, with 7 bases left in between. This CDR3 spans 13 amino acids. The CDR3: CAWSVRRQETQYF. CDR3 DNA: TGTGCCTGGAGTGTGCGAAGACAAGAGACCCAGTACTTC.

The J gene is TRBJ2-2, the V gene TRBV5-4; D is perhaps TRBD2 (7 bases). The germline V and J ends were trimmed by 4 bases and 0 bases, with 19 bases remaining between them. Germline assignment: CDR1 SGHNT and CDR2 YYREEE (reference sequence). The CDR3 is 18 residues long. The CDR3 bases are TGTGCCAGCAGCCCACGGAGGGGGGGGGCCTCGAACACCGGGGAGCTGTTTTTT. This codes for CASSPRRGGASNTGELFF.

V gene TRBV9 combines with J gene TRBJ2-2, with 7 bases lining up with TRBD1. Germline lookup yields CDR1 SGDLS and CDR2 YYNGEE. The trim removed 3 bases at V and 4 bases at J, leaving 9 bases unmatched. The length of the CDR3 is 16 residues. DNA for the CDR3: TGTGCCAGCAGCGCCGGGACAGACCTATTCACCGGGGAGCTGTTTTTT. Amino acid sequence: CASSAGTDLFTGELFF.

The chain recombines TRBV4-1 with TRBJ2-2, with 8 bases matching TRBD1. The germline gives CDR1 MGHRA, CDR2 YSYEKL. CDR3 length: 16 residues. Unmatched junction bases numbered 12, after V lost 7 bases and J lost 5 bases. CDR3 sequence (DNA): TGCGCCAGCACCCCCATTGGACAGGGAAGAACCGGGGAGCTGTTTTTT. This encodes CASTPIGQGRTGELFF.

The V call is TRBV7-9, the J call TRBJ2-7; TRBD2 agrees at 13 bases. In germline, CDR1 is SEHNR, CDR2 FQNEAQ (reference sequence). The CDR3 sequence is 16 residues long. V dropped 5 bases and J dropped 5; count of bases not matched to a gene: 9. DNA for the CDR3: TGTGCCAGCAGCCCAACGGGACTAGCGGGAATTAACGAGCAGTACTTC. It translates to CASSPTGLAGINEQYF. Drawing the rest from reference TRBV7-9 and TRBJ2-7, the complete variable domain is DTGVSQNPRHKITKRGQNVTFRCDPISEHNRLYWYRQTLGQGPEFLTYFQNEAQLEKSRLLSDRFSAERPKGSFSTLEIQRTEQGDSAMYLCASSPTGLAGINEQYFGPGTRLTVT.